A single sample gave rise to the 27 T cell receptor beta chains below, sequenced in a study of blood T cell repertoires in COVID-19. TCRdb keeps only in-frame clones here, not all; method: immunoSEQ multiplex PCR. The sample yields about 100,000 clones, around 87% seen once. Sequences were obtained from peripheral blood. The receptors stem from a woman between 25 and 40 years old with acute or convalescent COVID-19.

The gene calls are TRBV30 and TRBJ2-2, with 9 bases that match TRBD1. The CDR3 totals 13 residues. Germline CDR1 reads GTSNPN; CDR2 reads SVGIG (reference sequence). Germline trimming cut 5 bases from V and 7 bases from J; bases unmatched to any gene: 5. This CDR3 is CAWSRDRDGELFF. Here the CDR3 DNA reads TGTGCCTGGTCCCGGGACAGGGACGGGGAGCTGTTTTTT. The variable domain in full, with the rest retrieved from reference TRBV30 and TRBJ2-2, is SQTIHQWPATLVQPVGSPLSLECTVEGTSNPNLYWYRQAAGRGLQLLFYSVGIGQISSEVPQNLSASRPQDRQFILSSKKLLLSDSGFYLCAWSRDRDGELFFGEGSRLTVL.

The genes are TRBV19 and TRBJ2-7, with TRBD2 matching over 12 bases. V trimming: 4 bases; J trimming: 1 base; junction bases outside the gene matches: 2. The CDR3 runs to 15 residues. Germline V lookup: CDR1 LNHDA, CDR2 SQIVND (reference sequence). The CDR3 DNA is TGTGCCAGTAGTAAGACTAGCGGGGGTTCCTACGAGCAGTACTTC. Encoded protein: CASSKTSGGSYEQYF.

The genes are TRBV28 and TRBJ1-1; 11 nucleotides agree with TRBD1. CDR3 length equals 14 residues. V shed 5 bases and J 5 bases; nucleotides not matched to a gene: 4. The germline CDR1 and CDR2 sequences are MDHEN and SYDVKM. The CDR3 nucleotides read TGTGCCAGCAGTGGGGGACAGGGGGTGACTGAAGCTTTCTTT. It yields the protein CASSGGQGVTEAFF.

This clone showed up just once. J is TRBJ2-7 and V is TRBV28; 7 positions match TRBD2. The CDR3 is 14 residues long. Germline assignment: CDR1 MDHEN and CDR2 SYDVKM. Trimming took 7 bases from V and 3 from J; bases not matched to a gene: 9. The CDR3 nucleotides read TGTGCCAGCATGGTTGGGGGGGAACACTACGAGCAGTACTTC. It codes for CASMVGGEHYEQYF. Looking up the rest from reference TRBV28 and TRBJ2-7 gives the full variable domain: DVKVTQSSRYLVKRTGEKVFLECVQDMDHENMFWYRQDPGLGLRLIYFSYDVKMKEKGDIPEGYSVSREKKERFSLILESASTNQTSMYLCASMVGGEHYEQYFGPGTRLTVT.

The chain combines TRBV5-1 with TRBJ2-7, with 9 bases aligning to TRBD1. The CDR3 is 15 amino acids. The V gene's germline CDR1 is SGHRS and CDR2 YFSETQ. The V gene end was trimmed by 2 bases and the J gene end by 2 bases; junction bases not matched to a gene: 5. This CDR3 reads CASSFEQGAAYEQYF. The CDR3 DNA reads TGCGCCAGCAGCTTCGAACAGGGGGCTGCCTACGAGCAGTACTTC.

This rearrangement joins TRBV6-5 to TRBJ1-6; 7 nucleotides align to TRBD1. CDR1 is MNHEY and CDR2 is SVGAGI in the germline V gene. The J segment lost 6 bases and the V segment lost 6 bases, leaving 8 bases of the junction unmatched. The CDR3 consists of 15 residues. CDR3 loop: CASSLTGAGNSPLHF. Written as DNA, the CDR3 is TGTGCCAGCAGCTTAACAGGGGCGGGTAATTCACCCCTCCACTTT.

This clone was counted a single time. The J gene is TRBJ2-2, the V gene TRBV21-1; the table names TRBD2, a call not compared with the DNA. TRBV21-1 is assigned pseudogene status. The CDR3 sequence is 14 residues long. CDR3 DNA sequence: TGTGCCAGCACCCCCCCCGAGAGGGCCGGGGAGCTGTTTTTT. Amino acids: CASTPPERAGELFF.

The J gene is TRBJ1-1, the V gene TRBV7-9, with TRBD1 as a possible D gene (5 bases). V shed 5 bases and J shed 1 base, with 11 bases lying between them. Looked up from germline, CDR1 is SEHNR and CDR2 is FQNEAQ (reference sequence). The CDR3 loop spans 14 amino acids. CDR3 sequence: CASSPRVGNTEAFF. CDR3 sequence (DNA): TGTGCCAGCAGCCCCAGGGTTGGGAACACTGAAGCTTTCTTT. The entire variable domain, with the rest obtained from reference TRBV7-9 and TRBJ1-1, is as follows: DTGVSQNPRHKITKRGQNVTFRCDPISEHNRLYWYRQTLGQGPEFLTYFQNEAQLEKSRLLSDRFSAERPKGSFSTLEIQRTEQGDSAMYLCASSPRVGNTEAFFGQGTRLTVV.

The rearrangement uses TRBV7-9 and TRBJ1-6; 8 positions match TRBD1. CDR1 is SEHNR and CDR2 is FQNEAQ in the germline V gene (reference sequence). V was clipped by 11 bases and J by 8 bases; unmatched bases: 8. The CDR3 extends over 13 amino acids. The CDR3 reads CAVTGGVDSPLHF. DNA for the CDR3: TGTGCCGTTACAGGGGGAGTGGATTCACCCCTCCACTTT.

DNA for the CDR3: TGTGCCAGCAGCCGGGGGGGGCAGGGAATATCTTTGGCTTTCTTT. As protein: CASSRGGQGISLAFF. V and J are TRBV27 and TRBJ1-1; possible D gene TRBD1, 6 bases. Trimming removed 6 bases at V and 11 bases at J, with 25 bases between. The CDR3 length is 15 residues. The V gene's germline CDR1 is MNHEY and CDR2 SMNVEV (reference sequence).

The gene calls are TRBV19 and TRBJ1-5; possible D gene TRBD1, 5 bases. The length of the CDR3 is 15 residues. The germline gives CDR1 LNHDA, CDR2 SQIVND (reference sequence). Trimming took 5 bases from V and 5 from J, leaving 16 bases between them. The CDR3 bases are TGTGCCAGTAGTCCTGAAGGGGTTCCCTATCAGCCCCAGCATTTT. It yields the protein CASSPEGVPYQPQHF.

In its sample, this clone was seen a few times. The chain has TRBV6-5 and TRBJ1-1, with D perhaps TRBD1 (6 bases). V was pared by 6 bases and J by 7 bases, with 18 bases between. In germline, CDR1 is MNHEY, CDR2 SVGAGI. The CDR3 consists of 14 residues. For the CDR3, the DNA is TGTGCCAGCAGCGGACAGCCAAGCTCCCTTGAAGCTTTCTTT. Translated: CASSGQPSSLEAFF.

The J gene is TRBJ2-2, the V gene TRBV10-2; TRBD1 might be the D (6 bases). The CDR3 is made up of 15 amino acids. Looked up from germline, CDR1 is WSHSY and CDR2 is SAAADI. The V and J ends lost 6 bases and 3 bases respectively, with 14 bases between them. CDR3 sequence reads: CASRRWDTDTGELFF. The CDR3, as DNA: TGCGCCAGCAGGAGGTGGGACACTGACACCGGGGAGCTGTTTTTT.

This chain links TRBV30 with TRBJ1-2, with D hard to call. CDR1 is GTSNPN and CDR2 is SVGIG in the germline V gene (reference sequence). V was shortened by 0 bases and J by 0 bases, with 14 bases between the two germline ends. This CDR3 has 16 residues. CDR3 loop: CAWSVRLPGPNYGYTF. For the CDR3, the DNA is TGTGCCTGGAGTGTGAGGTTACCGGGTCCTAACTATGGCTACACCTTC.

The chain links TRBV6-5 to TRBJ1-6, with D possibly TRBD1 on 5 matching bases. Germline V lookup: CDR1 MNHEY, CDR2 SVGAGI. Trimming cost V 6 bases and J 8 bases, with 17 bases left between them. The CDR3 is 15 residues long. Written as DNA, the CDR3 is TGTGCCAGCAGCCGCAAGACAGTCACGGATTCACCCCTCCACTTT. It codes for CASSRKTVTDSPLHF.

In this sample, this clone turned up once. The V call is TRBV2, the J call TRBJ2-7; D possibly corresponds to TRBD1 (6 bases). Trimming shortened V by 2 bases and J by 3 bases, and 17 bases separated the two germline ends. Germline CDR1 reads SNHLY; CDR2 reads FYNNEI. CDR3 size: 16 residues. The CDR3 loop is CASSEMGVGGVYEQYF. CDR3 nucleotide sequence: TGTGCCAGCAGTGAAATGGGGGTAGGGGGTGTCTACGAGCAGTACTTC.

The chain joins TRBV6-6 to TRBJ1-2; possible D gene TRBD1, 5 bases. Germline loops: CDR1 MNHNY, CDR2 SVGAGI (reference sequence). The CDR3 length is 14 residues. Trimming shortened V by 8 bases and J by 2 bases, and 15 bases separated the two germline ends. The chain's CDR3 is CASGVLGVNYGYTF. CDR3 DNA: TGTGCCAGCGGGGTCCTAGGGGTAAACTATGGCTACACCTTC.

V usage is TRBV28 and J usage is TRBJ2-1, with D possibly TRBD1 on 6 matching bases. The length of the CDR3 is 17 residues. The germline V gene has CDR1 MDHEN and CDR2 SYDVKM. V was pared by 3 bases and J by 0 bases, with 15 bases between. CDR3 in DNA: TGTGCCAGCAGTTTTCAGCAGGGGTTAAGCTCCTACAATGAGCAGTTCTTC. Translating it yields CASSFQQGLSSYNEQFF.

The genes are TRBV7-6 and TRBJ2-3, with TRBD1 matching over 8 bases. The ends lost 2 bases at V and 6 bases at J; junction bases unmatched: 7. Germline V gene data show CDR1 as SGHVS and CDR2 as FNYEAQ. This CDR3 contains 15 residues. This CDR3 reads CASSLRPTGGDTQYF. CDR3 nucleotide sequence: TGTGCCAGCAGCTTACGCCCCACAGGGGGGGATACGCAGTATTTT.

This clone has a handful of counts. The chain has TRBV6-6 and TRBJ1-6, with TRBD1 matching over 8 bases. Germline V gives CDR1 MNHNY, CDR2 SVGAGI (reference sequence). The CDR3 has 14 amino acids. Unmatched junction bases numbered 1, after V lost 2 bases and J lost 7 bases. CDR3 in amino acids: CASSYRQGNSPLHF. The CDR3 DNA reads as TGTGCCAGCAGTTACCGACAGGGGAATTCACCCCTCCACTTT.

This rearrangement joins TRBV7-8 to TRBJ1-6; D may be TRBD1 (5 bases). From germline, CDR1 is SGHVS and CDR2 FQNEAQ. This CDR3 has 16 residues. V lost 5 bases to trimming and J lost 8 bases, with 19 bases between them. For the CDR3, the DNA is TGTGCCAGCAGCGTCAGGGAAGCTTTGGGTTATTCACCCCTCCACTTT. It specifies CASSVREALGYSPLHF.

This chain links TRBV5-6 with TRBJ1-2; no firm D call. CDR1 and CDR2 (germline): SGHDT, YYEEEE. This CDR3 spans 13 amino acids. V dropped 0 bases and J dropped 3 bases, with 6 bases sitting between them. In DNA form, the CDR3 reads TGTGCCAGCAGCTTGGTGGCCGACTATGGCTACACCTTC. It is translated as CASSLVADYGYTF.

This rearrangement joins TRBV11-2 to TRBJ2-1, with D unclear. The CDR3 is made up of 14 amino acids. The germline CDR1 and CDR2 sequences are SGHAT and FQNNGV. Trimming cost V 5 bases and J 5 bases, with 13 bases left between them. The CDR3 DNA reads as TGTGCCAGCAGCCATTCAGGCCCGGACAATGAGCAGTTCTTC. Translated: CASSHSGPDNEQFF.

V is TRBV6-5 and J is TRBJ2-2; D uncertain. Germline assignment: CDR1 MNHEY and CDR2 SVGAGI. The ends were cut back, 7 bases at V and 0 bases at J, with 6 bases in the middle. CDR3 size: 13 residues. The CDR3 loop reads CASKTANTGELFF. The DNA of the CDR3 is TGTGCCAGCAAAACGGCGAACACCGGGGAGCTGTTTTTT.

The V and J genes are TRBV11-2 and TRBJ1-6; D is ambiguous. Trimming removed 5 bases from V and 17 bases from J, with 13 bases in between. CDR1 and CDR2 from the germline V gene are SGHAT and FQNNGV. The CDR3 loop spans 11 amino acids. The CDR3 region is CASSPGPGFHF. The CDR3 nucleotides read TGTGCCAGCAGCCCGGGTCCCGGGTTCCACTTT. The full variable domain, rest sourced from reference TRBV11-2 and TRBJ1-6, is EAGVAQSPRYKIIEKRQSVAFWCNPISGHATLYWYQQILGQGPKLLIQFQNNGVVDDSQLPKDRFSAERLKGVDSTLKIQPAKLEDSAVYLCASSPGPGFHFGNGTRLTVT.

The rearrangement joins TRBV6-1 to TRBJ2-1, with a tentative D call TRBD2 (6 bases). This CDR3 contains 15 residues. The V and J ends lost 3 bases and 5 bases respectively, with 14 bases between them. Germline V lookup: CDR1 MNHNS, CDR2 SASEGT. CDR3 DNA: TGTGCCAGCAGTGATCCGGGGACTCTTAACAATGAGCAGTTCTTC. Translating it yields CASSDPGTLNNEQFF.

The rearrangement links TRBV7-9 to TRBJ1-1; 9 nucleotides agree with TRBD1. The CDR3 loop spans 17 amino acids. Trimming at V came to 5 bases and at J to 2 bases, leaving 12 bases not matched to a gene. CDR1 and CDR2 (germline): SEHNR, FQNEAQ (reference sequence). The CDR3, as DNA: TGTGCCAGCAGCCGTACCCGGGACAGGGTAGAAAACACTGAAGCTTTCTTT. As protein: CASSRTRDRVENTEAFF.